This T cell receptor (beta chain) stems from a study of blood T cells in healthy people across ages. Study in general: There was about one barcoded beta molecule captured by template switching per two T cells.

Using a J-beta primer mix together with a sample-barcoded 5' primer, a second PCR was run for roughly 6 to 12 cycles. TCRdb ran MiXCR on the 5' RACE reads and lists one entry per CDR3 protein. The table shows some 1.8 million distinct CDR3 sequences, with 39% occurring only once. Overall study findings and caveats: Changes in expanded clonotypes were possibly confounded, as the CMV status of donors was unknown. Diversity figures derived from one million T cells were judged to underestimate the true value.

This clonotype has just a few counts. The antigen remains undetermined. The germline V gene has CDR1 LGHNA and CDR2 YSLEER. Trimming took off 0 bases at V and 2 bases at J, with 10 bases between the two ends. CDR3 length: 15 amino acids. The sample was blood. The chain uses TRBV4-3 and TRBJ1-2; weak D call: TRBD1 (5 bases). The TCR was taken from a human donor in good health. CDR3 in amino acids: CASSQELGENYGYTF. The CDR3 nucleotides are TGCGCCAGCAGCCAAGAGTTAGGGGAGAACTATGGCTACACCTTC.